These 21 T cell receptor beta chains share one sample of origin, sequenced in a study of OX40 agonist ivuxolimab in advanced cancers. Assay used: immunoSEQ multiplex PCR; TCRdb lists only in-frame clones, some missing. The repertoire includes some 82,000 clones, 90% to 95% of them detected once, and 9.5% to 11% sits in the top ten. Sequences were derived from CD4+ or CD8+ T cells sorted from blood, sampled in a trial of the OX40 agonist ivuxolimab. Receptors originate from an adult with an advanced solid tumor such as melanoma, head and neck, liver or kidney cancer.

This chain links TRBV29-1 with TRBJ1-1; weak D call: TRBD1 (6 bases). Germline V gene lookup returns CDR1 SQVTM and CDR2 ANQGSEA. The CDR3 runs to 11 residues. The V gene lost 5 bases and the J gene lost 11 bases, with 15 bases spanning the gap. The chain's CDR3 is CSVLQGTAAFF. In DNA form, the CDR3 reads TGCAGCGTTCTTCAGGGGACTGCGGCTTTCTTT.

The chain has TRBV7-9 and TRBJ2-1; 8 bases map to TRBD1. The germline V gene has CDR1 SEHNR and CDR2 FQNEAQ (reference sequence). This CDR3 region has 17 residues. V shed 4 bases, J shed 6 bases, and the junction held 14 bases outside the gene matches. The CDR3: CASSSRTLGQAGNEQFF. The CDR3 DNA reads as TGTGCCAGCAGCTCCCGGACTTTGGGACAGGCGGGCAATGAGCAGTTCTTC.

The chain is built from TRBV19 and TRBJ1-1; D perhaps matches TRBD1 (5 bases). The CDR3 contains 16 residues. V lost 4 bases and J 0 bases, leaving 15 bases between the germline ends. The germline CDR1 and CDR2 sequences are LNHDA and SQIVND (reference sequence). The CDR3 DNA follows: TGTGCCAGTAGTAGCCGTATGGGGCAGGTGAACACTGAAGCTTTCTTT. Its translation: CASSSRMGQVNTEAFF.

This chain uses TRBV11-2 with TRBJ2-3; D remains unclear. V dropped 1 base and J dropped 6 bases, with 8 bases sitting between them. Germline assignment: CDR1 SGHAT and CDR2 FQNNGV. The CDR3 loop spans 13 amino acids. The CDR3 DNA reads TGTGCCAGCAGCTTAGGAGTAACCGATACGCAGTATTTT. This translates into CASSLGVTDTQYF.

V is TRBV11-2 and J is TRBJ2-3; D assignment may be TRBD1 or TRBD2 (5 bases each). CDR3 length: 15 amino acids. Germline assignment: CDR1 SGHAT and CDR2 FQNNGV. V shed 0 bases and J shed 6 bases, with 13 bases lying between them. The DNA of the CDR3 is TGTGCCAGCAGCTTAGAGTGGCAGGGACGGGATACGCAGTATTTT. Translation gives CASSLEWQGRDTQYF.

This rearrangement joins TRBV4-3 to TRBJ2-1; D is uncertain. This CDR3 has 15 residues. Germline-derived CDR1 and CDR2 are LGHNA and YSLEER. The V end was cut by 3 bases, the J end by 7 bases, with 16 bases between. The CDR3 bases are TGCGCCAGCAGCCAGGGAATTCTCCTAGGAAATGAGCAGTTCTTC. Its translation: CASSQGILLGNEQFF.

J is TRBJ2-1 and V is TRBV29-1; 12 nucleotides align to TRBD2. Germline V lookup: CDR1 SQVTM, CDR2 ANQGSEA. The length of the CDR3 is 15 residues. V gave up 3 bases and J gave up 10 bases; unmatched junction bases: 10. The CDR3 nucleotides are TGCAGCGTTGACCCGGGAACTAGCGGGAGGTTGGAGCAGTTCTTC. Its translation is CSVDPGTSGRLEQFF.

Concerning this clone itself: The sample holds other DNA sequences that translate to the same CDR3. The chain carries TRBV9 and TRBJ1-3, with unresolved D. The V and J ends lost 0 bases and 1 base respectively, with 8 bases between them. The CDR3 is made up of 15 amino acids. Per germline, CDR1 SGDLS and CDR2 YYNGEE. Here the CDR3 DNA reads TGTGCCAGCAGCGTAGGCAGAGGGTCTGGAAACACCATATATTTT. Protein: CASSVGRGSGNTIYF.

V and J are TRBV27 and TRBJ2-5; weak D call: TRBD2 (6 bases). Trimming removed 4 bases at V and 4 bases at J, with 10 bases between. The germline V gene has CDR1 MNHEY and CDR2 SMNVEV (reference sequence). There are 13 residues in the CDR3. The CDR3, as DNA: TGTGCCAGCAGTTCATCGGAGGGAGAGACCCAGTACTTC. Translation: CASSSSEGETQYF.

This chain connects TRBV28 to TRBJ1-1, with unresolved D. CDR3 length equals 12 residues. Germline V gene lookup returns CDR1 MDHEN and CDR2 SYDVKM. Trimming stripped 5 bases from V and 7 bases from J, with 11 bases between. The CDR3 sequence is CASSPLGIEAFF. DNA of the CDR3: TGTGCCAGCAGTCCGCTGGGGATTGAAGCTTTCTTT.

The CDR3, as DNA: TGTGCCAGCAGCTTAGGGACAAGCTATGGCTACACCTTC. This translates into CASSLGTSYGYTF. J is TRBJ1-2 and V is TRBV7-9, with D perhaps matching TRBD1 (5 bases). The V end lost 1 base, the J end lost 4 bases, and 7 bases lay between the germline ends. The CDR3 loop spans 13 amino acids. In germline, CDR1 is SEHNR, CDR2 FQNEAQ (reference sequence).

This clone was recorded once. V gene TRBV14 combines with J gene TRBJ2-1; D not certain. The CDR3 covers 16 residues. Trimming stripped 0 bases from V and 1 base from J, with 10 bases between. Per germline, CDR1 SGHDN and CDR2 FVKESK. CDR3 sequence reads: CASSQDYSGSYNEQFF. CDR3 coding DNA: TGTGCCAGCAGCCAAGATTATTCAGGTTCCTACAATGAGCAGTTCTTC.

CDR3 sequence reads: CASSTRLAGGTDTQYF. The CDR3 DNA reads as TGTGCCAGCAGCACCAGACTAGCGGGAGGCACAGATACGCAGTATTTT. The V and J genes are TRBV11-3 and TRBJ2-3; 12 positions match TRBD2. The CDR3 totals 16 residues. V was pared by 5 bases and J by 1 base, with 4 bases of the junction left unmatched. Germline CDR1 reads SGHNT; CDR2 reads YENEEA.

The gene calls are TRBV7-2 and TRBJ1-5; D unclear. The length of the CDR3 is 16 residues. Germline loops: CDR1 SGHTA, CDR2 FQGNSA. Trimming took 2 bases from V and 0 from J, leaving 11 bases between them. The CDR3 bases are TGTGCCAGCAGCTTACTACGGTCCTATAGCAATCAGCCCCAGCATTTT. It is translated as CASSLLRSYSNQPQHF.

The chain links TRBV2 to TRBJ2-7; 7 bases line up with TRBD2. The CDR3 is 11 residues long. Looked up from germline, CDR1 is SNHLY and CDR2 is FYNNEI. Trimming took 10 bases from V and 5 from J; bases not matched to a gene: 5. The CDR3 reads CATSTSDEQYF. As DNA, the CDR3 is TGTGCCACATCCACTAGCGACGAGCAGTACTTC.

The rearrangement links TRBV7-9 to TRBJ2-1; 11 bases fit TRBD1. This CDR3 region has 15 residues. Trimming removed 6 bases from V and 8 bases from J; junction bases left unmatched: 9. CDR1 and CDR2 from the germline V gene are SEHNR and FQNEAQ (reference sequence). The CDR3 loop is CASSFPDRGLDEQFF. CDR3 sequence (DNA): TGTGCCAGCAGTTTCCCGGACAGGGGGCTCGATGAGCAGTTCTTC.

The chain employs TRBV25-1 and TRBJ1-2; 7 positions agree with TRBD1. The CDR3 totals 16 residues. V dropped 2 bases and J dropped 4; count of bases not matched to a gene: 10. Germline V gene sequence: CDR1 MGHDK, CDR2 SYGVNS. CDR3 DNA sequence: TGTGCCAGCAGTGAAAGTTTAGTGGGGGACAGCTATGGCTACACCTTC. This sequence encodes CASSESLVGDSYGYTF.

V usage is TRBV6-4 and J usage is TRBJ2-1; 11 bases match TRBD2. The V gene end was trimmed by 0 bases and the J gene end by 8 bases; junction bases not matched to a gene: 9. CDR3 length: 17 amino acids. The germline CDR1 and CDR2 sequences are MRHNA and SNTAGT. CDR3 residues: CASSDSAVAGGLHEQFF. The CDR3 DNA reads TGTGCCAGCAGTGACTCAGCGGTAGCGGGAGGGCTCCATGAGCAGTTCTTC.

This rearrangement joins TRBV6-4 to TRBJ2-4; 7 bases are a match to TRBD1. V shed 2 bases and J 4 bases; nucleotides not matched to a gene: 17. This CDR3 has 19 residues. CDR1 and CDR2 (germline): MRHNA, SNTAGT. The CDR3 bases are TGTGCCAGCAGTGACACTGGGACAGCCAAGGTTAGACGTAAAAACATTCAGTACTTC. Translation: CASSDTGTAKVRRKNIQYF.

The chain recombines TRBV14 with TRBJ2-3; a possible D gene is TRBD2 (6 bases). This CDR3 comprises 17 residues. CDR1 and CDR2 (germline): SGHDN, FVKESK. The germline V and J ends were trimmed by 2 bases and 0 bases, with 15 bases remaining between them. Here the CDR3 DNA reads TGTGCCAGCAGCCAATCCTGGGGACTGGTGAGCACAGATACGCAGTATTTT. Translating it yields CASSQSWGLVSTDTQYF.

The CDR3 region has the DNA TGTGCCAGCAGCCGAAGAAGGCAGCTTAGCGAGCAGTACTTC. This codes for CASSRRRQLSEQYF. The chain has TRBV5-6 and TRBJ2-7, with D unresolved. Germline V gene data show CDR1 as SGHDT and CDR2 as YYEEEE. The CDR3 spans 14 residues. The V end lost 4 bases, the J end lost 6 bases, and 17 bases lay between the germline ends.